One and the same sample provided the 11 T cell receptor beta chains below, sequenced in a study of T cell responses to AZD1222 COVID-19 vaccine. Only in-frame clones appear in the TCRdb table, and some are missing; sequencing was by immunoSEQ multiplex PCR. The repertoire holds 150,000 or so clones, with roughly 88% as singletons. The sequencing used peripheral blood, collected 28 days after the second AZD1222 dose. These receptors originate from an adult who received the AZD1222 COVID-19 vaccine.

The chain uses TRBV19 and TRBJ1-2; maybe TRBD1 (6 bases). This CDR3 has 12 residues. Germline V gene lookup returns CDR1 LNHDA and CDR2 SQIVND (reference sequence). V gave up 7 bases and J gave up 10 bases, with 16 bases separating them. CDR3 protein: CASNIRQDVYTF. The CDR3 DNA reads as TGTGCCAGTAACATCAGACAGGACGTCTACACCTTC.

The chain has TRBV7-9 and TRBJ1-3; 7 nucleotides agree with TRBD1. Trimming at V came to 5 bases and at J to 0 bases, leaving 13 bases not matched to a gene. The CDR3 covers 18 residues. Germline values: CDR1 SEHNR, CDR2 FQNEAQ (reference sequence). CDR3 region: CASSPERGTEYSGNTIYF. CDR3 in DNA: TGTGCCAGCAGCCCGGAGAGGGGGACAGAGTACTCTGGAAACACCATATATTTT.

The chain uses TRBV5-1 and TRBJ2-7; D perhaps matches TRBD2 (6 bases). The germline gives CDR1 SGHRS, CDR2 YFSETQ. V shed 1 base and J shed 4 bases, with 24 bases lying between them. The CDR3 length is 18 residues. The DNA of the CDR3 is TGCGCCAGCAGCTTGACTGGGGTCCCGGAGCTAGCGAGATACGAGCAGTACTTC. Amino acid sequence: CASSLTGVPELARYEQYF.

In DNA form, the CDR3 reads TGTGCCAGCAGTTTAGTTGGGGAGGATACGCAGTATTTT. Protein product: CASSLVGEDTQYF. The V and J genes are TRBV28 and TRBJ2-3; D is possibly TRBD2 (5 bases). Trimming removed 2 bases at V and 6 bases at J, with 9 bases between. The CDR3 runs 13 residues. Per germline, CDR1 MDHEN and CDR2 SYDVKM.

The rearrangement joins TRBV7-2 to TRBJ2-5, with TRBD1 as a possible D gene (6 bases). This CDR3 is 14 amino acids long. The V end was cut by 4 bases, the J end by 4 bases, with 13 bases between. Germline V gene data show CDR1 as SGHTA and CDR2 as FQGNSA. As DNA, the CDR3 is TGTGCCAGCAGCTCCCAACTAGGGGGAGAGACCCAGTACTTC. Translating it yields CASSSQLGGETQYF.

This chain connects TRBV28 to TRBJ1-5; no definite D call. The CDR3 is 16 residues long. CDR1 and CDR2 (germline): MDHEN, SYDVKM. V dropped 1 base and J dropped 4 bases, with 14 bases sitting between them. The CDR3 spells CASSLFMVLRNQPQHF. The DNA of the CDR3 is TGTGCCAGCAGTTTATTTATGGTTCTGAGGAATCAGCCCCAGCATTTT. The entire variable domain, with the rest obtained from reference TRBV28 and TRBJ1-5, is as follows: DVKVTQSSRYLVKRTGEKVFLECVQDMDHENMFWYRQDPGLGLRLIYFSYDVKMKEKGDIPEGYSVSREKKERFSLILESASTNQTSMYLCASSLFMVLRNQPQHFGDGTRLSIL.

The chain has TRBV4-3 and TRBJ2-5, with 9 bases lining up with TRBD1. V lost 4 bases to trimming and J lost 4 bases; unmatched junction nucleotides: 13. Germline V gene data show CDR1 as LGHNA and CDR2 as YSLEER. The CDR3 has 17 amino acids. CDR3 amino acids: CASSPTGGPAPGETQYF. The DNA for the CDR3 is TGCGCCAGCAGCCCAACAGGGGGCCCTGCCCCCGGAGAGACCCAGTACTTC.

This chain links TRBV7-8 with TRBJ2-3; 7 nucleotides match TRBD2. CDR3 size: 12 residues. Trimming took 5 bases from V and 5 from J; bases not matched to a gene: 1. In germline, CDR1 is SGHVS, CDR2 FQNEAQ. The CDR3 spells CASSPGGDTQYF. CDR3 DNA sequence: TGTGCCAGCAGCCCGGGAGGAGATACGCAGTATTTT.

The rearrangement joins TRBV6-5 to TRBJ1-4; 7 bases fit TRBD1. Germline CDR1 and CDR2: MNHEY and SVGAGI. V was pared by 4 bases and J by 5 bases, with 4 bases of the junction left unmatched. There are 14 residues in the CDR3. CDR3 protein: CASSFGTANEKLFF. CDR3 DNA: TGTGCCAGCAGTTTTGGGACAGCCAATGAAAAACTGTTTTTT.

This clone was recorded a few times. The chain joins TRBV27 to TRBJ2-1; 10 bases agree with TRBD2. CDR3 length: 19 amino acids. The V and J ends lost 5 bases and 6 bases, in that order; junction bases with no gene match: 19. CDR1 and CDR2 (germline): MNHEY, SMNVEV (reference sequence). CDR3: CASSPRASGRAKGVNEQFF. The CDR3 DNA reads TGTGCCAGCAGTCCCCGGGCCAGCGGGAGGGCCAAGGGGGTCAATGAGCAGTTCTTC.

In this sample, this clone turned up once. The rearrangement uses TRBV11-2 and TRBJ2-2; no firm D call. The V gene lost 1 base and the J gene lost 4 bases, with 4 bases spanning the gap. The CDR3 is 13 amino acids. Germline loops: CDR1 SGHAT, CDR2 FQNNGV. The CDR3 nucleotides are TGTGCCAGCAGCTTAGTACGCACCGGGGAGCTGTTTTTT. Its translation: CASSLVRTGELFF.